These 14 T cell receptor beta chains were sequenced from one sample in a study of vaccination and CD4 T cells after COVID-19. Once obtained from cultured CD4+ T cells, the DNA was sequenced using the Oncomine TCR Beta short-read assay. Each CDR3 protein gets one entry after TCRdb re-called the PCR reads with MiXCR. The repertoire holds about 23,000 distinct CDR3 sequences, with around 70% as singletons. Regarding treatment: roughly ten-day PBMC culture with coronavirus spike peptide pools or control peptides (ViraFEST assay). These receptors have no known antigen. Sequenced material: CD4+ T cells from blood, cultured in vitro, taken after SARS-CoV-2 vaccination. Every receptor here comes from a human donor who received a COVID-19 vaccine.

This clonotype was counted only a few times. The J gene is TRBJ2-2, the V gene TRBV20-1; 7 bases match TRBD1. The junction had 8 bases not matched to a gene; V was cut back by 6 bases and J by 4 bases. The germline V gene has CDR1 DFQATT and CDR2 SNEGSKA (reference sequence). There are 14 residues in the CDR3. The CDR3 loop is CSAPSGTATGELFF. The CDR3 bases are TGCAGTGCGCCCTCCGGGACAGCCACCGGGGAGCTGTTTTTT.

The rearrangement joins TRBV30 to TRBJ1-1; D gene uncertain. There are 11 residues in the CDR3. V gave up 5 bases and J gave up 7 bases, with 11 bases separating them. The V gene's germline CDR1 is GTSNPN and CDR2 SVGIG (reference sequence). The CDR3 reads CAWGETGEAFF. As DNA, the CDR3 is TGTGCCTGGGGGGAGACGGGTGAAGCTTTCTTT.

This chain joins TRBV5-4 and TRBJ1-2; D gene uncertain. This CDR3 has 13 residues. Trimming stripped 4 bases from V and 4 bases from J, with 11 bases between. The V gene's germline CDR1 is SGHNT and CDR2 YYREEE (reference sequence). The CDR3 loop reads CASSLWTSYGYTF. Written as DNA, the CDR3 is TGTGCCAGCAGCCTTTGGACTTCCTATGGCTACACCTTC.

The chain's CDR3 is CASSEPSMFGTQYF. In DNA, the CDR3 is TGTGCCAGCAGTGAACCCAGTATGTTCGGGACCCAGTACTTC. This chain links TRBV6-1 with TRBJ2-5; D not certain. Per the germline V gene, CDR1 is MNHNS and CDR2 is SASEGT. The CDR3 has 14 residues. V lost 2 bases and J 7 bases, leaving 14 bases between the germline ends.

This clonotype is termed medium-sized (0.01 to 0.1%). The CDR3 bases are TGCAGTGCTAGAGATCAAGGGCGTGGTGGCTACACCTTC. It codes for CSARDQGRGGYTF. The V call is TRBV20-1, the J call TRBJ1-2; D remains ambiguous. V shed 0 bases and J shed 7 bases, with 12 bases lying between them. Germline values: CDR1 DFQATT, CDR2 SNEGSKA (reference sequence). The length of the CDR3 is 13 residues.

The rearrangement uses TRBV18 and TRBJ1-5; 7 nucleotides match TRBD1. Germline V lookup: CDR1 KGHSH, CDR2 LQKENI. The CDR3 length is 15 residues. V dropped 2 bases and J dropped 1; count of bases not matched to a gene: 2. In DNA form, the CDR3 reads TGTGCCAGCTCACCAGGAGGGGGCAGCAATCAGCCCCAGCATTTT. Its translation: CASSPGGGSNQPQHF.

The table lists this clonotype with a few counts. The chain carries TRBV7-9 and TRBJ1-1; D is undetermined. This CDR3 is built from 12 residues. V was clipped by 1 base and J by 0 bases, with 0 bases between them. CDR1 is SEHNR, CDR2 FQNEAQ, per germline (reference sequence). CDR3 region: CASSLVNTEAFF. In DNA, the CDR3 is TGTGCCAGCAGCTTAGTGAACACTGAAGCTTTCTTT.

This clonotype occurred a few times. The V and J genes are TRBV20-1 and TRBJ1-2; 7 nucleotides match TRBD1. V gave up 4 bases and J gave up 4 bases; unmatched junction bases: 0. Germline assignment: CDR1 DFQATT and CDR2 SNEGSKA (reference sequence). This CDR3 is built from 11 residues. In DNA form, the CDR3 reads TGCAGTGCTACAGGGGGCTATGGCTACACCTTC. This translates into CSATGGYGYTF.

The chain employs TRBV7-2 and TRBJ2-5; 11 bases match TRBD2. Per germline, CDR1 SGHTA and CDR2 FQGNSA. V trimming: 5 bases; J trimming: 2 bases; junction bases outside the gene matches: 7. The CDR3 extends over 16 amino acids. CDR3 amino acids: CASSPRLAGQQETQYF. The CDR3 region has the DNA TGTGCCAGCAGCCCGAGACTAGCGGGGCAACAAGAGACCCAGTACTTC. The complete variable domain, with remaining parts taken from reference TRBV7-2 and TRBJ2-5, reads GAGVSQSPSNKVTEKGKDVELRCDPISGHTALYWYRQSLGQGLEFLIYFQGNSAPDKSGLPSDRFSAERTGGSVSTLTIQRTQQEDSAVYLCASSPRLAGQQETQYFGPGTRLLVL.

CDR3 sequence reads: CASSLAVTPWNEQFF. The DNA of the CDR3 is TGTGCCAGCAGCTTAGCTGTGACACCGTGGAATGAGCAGTTCTTC. The gene calls are TRBV7-9 and TRBJ2-1; D unclear. In germline, CDR1 is SEHNR, CDR2 FQNEAQ (reference sequence). V gave up 0 bases and J gave up 7 bases, with 13 bases separating them. This CDR3 has 15 residues.

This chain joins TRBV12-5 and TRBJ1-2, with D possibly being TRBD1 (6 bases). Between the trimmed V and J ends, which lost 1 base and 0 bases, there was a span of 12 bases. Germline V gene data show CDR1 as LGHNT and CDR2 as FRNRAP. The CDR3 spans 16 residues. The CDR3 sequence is CASGLGGRGANYGYTF. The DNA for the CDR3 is TGTGCTAGTGGTTTGGGGGGGCGCGGAGCTAACTATGGCTACACCTTC.

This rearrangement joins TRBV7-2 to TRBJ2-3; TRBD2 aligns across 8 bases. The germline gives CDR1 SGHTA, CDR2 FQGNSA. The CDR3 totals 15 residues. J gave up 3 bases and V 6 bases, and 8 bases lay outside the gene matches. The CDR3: CASSRSGTRTDTQYF. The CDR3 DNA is TGTGCCAGCAGTCGCTCCGGGACTAGAACAGATACGCAGTATTTT.

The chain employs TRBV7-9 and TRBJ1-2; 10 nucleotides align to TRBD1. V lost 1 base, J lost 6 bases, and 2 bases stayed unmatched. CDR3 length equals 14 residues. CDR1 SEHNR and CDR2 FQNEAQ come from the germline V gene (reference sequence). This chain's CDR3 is CASSLVDRGHGYTF. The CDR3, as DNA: TGTGCCAGCAGCTTAGTTGACAGGGGGCATGGCTACACCTTC.

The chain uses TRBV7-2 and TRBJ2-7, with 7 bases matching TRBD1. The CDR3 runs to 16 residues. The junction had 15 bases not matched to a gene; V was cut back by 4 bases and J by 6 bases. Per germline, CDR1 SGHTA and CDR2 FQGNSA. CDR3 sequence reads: CASSYSPGQPSGEQYF. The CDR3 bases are TGTGCCAGCAGCTATTCGCCGGGACAGCCTTCCGGCGAGCAGTACTTC.